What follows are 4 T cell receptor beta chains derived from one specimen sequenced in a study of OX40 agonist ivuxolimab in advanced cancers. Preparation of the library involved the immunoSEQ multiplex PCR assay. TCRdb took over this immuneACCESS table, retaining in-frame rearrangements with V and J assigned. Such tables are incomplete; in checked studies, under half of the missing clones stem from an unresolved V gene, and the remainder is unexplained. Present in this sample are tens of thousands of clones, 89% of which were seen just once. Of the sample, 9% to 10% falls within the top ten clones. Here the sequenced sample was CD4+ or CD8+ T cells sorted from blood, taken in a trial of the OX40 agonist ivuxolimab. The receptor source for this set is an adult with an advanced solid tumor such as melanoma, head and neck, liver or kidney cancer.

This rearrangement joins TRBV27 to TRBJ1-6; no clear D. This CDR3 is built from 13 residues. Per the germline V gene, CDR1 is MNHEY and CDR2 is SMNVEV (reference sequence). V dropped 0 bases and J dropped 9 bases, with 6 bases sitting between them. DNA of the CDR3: TGTGCCAGCAGTTTATCGGCAGGTTCACCCCTCCACTTT. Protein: CASSLSAGSPLHF.

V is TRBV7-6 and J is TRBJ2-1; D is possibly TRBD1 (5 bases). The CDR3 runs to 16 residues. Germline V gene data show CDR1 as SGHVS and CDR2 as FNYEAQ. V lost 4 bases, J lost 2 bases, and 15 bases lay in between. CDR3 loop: CASSYGQGRTYNEQFF. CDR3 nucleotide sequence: TGTGCCAGCAGCTACGGACAAGGACGGACCTACAATGAGCAGTTCTTC.

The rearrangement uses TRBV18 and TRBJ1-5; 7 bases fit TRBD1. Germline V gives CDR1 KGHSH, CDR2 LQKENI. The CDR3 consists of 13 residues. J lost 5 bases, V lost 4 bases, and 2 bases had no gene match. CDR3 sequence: CASSLDRDQPQHF. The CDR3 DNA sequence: TGTGCCAGCTCACTAGACAGGGATCAGCCCCAGCATTTT.

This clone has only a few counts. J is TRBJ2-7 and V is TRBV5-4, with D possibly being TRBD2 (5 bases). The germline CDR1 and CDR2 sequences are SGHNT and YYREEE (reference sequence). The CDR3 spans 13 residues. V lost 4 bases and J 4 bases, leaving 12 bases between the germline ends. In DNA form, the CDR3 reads TGTGCCAGCAGCGCGGAGAGGGAGTACGAGCAGTACTTC. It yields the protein CASSAEREYEQYF. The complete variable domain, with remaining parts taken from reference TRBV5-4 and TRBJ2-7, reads ETGVTQSPTHLIKTRGQQVTLRCSSQSGHNTVSWYQQALGQGPQFIFQYYREEENGRGNFPPRFSGLQFPNYSSELNVNALELDDSALYLCASSAEREYEQYFGPGTRLTVT.